This entry lists 31 T cell receptor beta chains sequenced from one sample in a study of control samples from healthy donors and cancer patients. Profiled with immunoSEQ multiplex PCR; TCRdb holds only in-frame clones, not every one. The sample includes some 410,000 clones, more than 80% seen only once; the top ten take around 6.4%. The sample taken for sequencing was PBMCs. These receptor sequences come from a middle-aged man with head and neck cancer.

V is TRBV7-2 and J is TRBJ1-5, with D possibly being TRBD1 (6 bases). The germline V gene encodes CDR1 SGHTA and CDR2 FQGNSA. The CDR3 consists of 16 residues. Trimming left V 3 bases short and J 4 bases short, with 16 bases between. CDR3 DNA: TGTGCCAGCAGCTTGGCCGGGAACAGGGTTAATCAGCCCCAGCATTTT. It specifies CASSLAGNRVNQPQHF.

This chain connects TRBV19 to TRBJ1-1; unclear D gene. This CDR3 contains 12 residues. In germline, CDR1 is LNHDA, CDR2 SQIVND (reference sequence). V was shortened by 3 bases and J by 1 base, with 3 bases between the two germline ends. The CDR3 coding sequence is TGTGCCAGTAGTATTTGGAACACTGAAGCTTTCTTT. Translation: CASSIWNTEAFF.

The rearrangement joins TRBV7-3 to TRBJ2-2, with D perhaps TRBD2 (6 bases). This CDR3 is built from 12 residues. The germline V and J ends were trimmed by 5 bases and 7 bases, with 8 bases remaining between them. Germline assignment: CDR1 SGHTA and CDR2 FQGTGA. The CDR3 loop is CASSGGYGELFF. CDR3 coding DNA: TGTGCCAGCAGCGGGGGGTACGGGGAGCTGTTTTTT.

The rearrangement links TRBV6-5 to TRBJ2-3; D is possibly TRBD1 (6 bases). V was pared by 1 base and J by 3 bases, with 8 bases between. Germline values: CDR1 MNHEY, CDR2 SVGAGI. The CDR3 runs to 14 residues. CDR3 in amino acids: CASSYLQGTDTQYF. CDR3 DNA: TGTGCCAGCAGTTACTTACAGGGAACAGATACGCAGTATTTT.

The chain links TRBV5-6 to TRBJ2-3; D is unclear. Germline lookup yields CDR1 SGHDT and CDR2 YYEEEE. The length of the CDR3 is 13 residues. With 4 bases removed from V and 0 bases from J, the gap between germline ends came to 6 bases. CDR3 nucleotide sequence: TGTGCCAGCAGCGAAACTAGCACAGATACGCAGTATTTT. It is translated as CASSETSTDTQYF. The full variable domain, completed using reference TRBV5-6 and TRBJ2-3, is DAGVTQSPTHLIKTRGQQVTLRCSPKSGHDTVSWYQQALGQGPQFIFQYYEEEERQRGNFPDRFSGHQFPNYSSELNVNALLLGDSALYLCASSETSTDTQYFGPGTRLTVL.

CDR3 in amino acids: CASSSFLRGSYNSPLHF. CDR3 in DNA: TGTGCCAGCAGCTCCTTTCTTAGGGGCTCCTATAATTCACCCCTCCACTTT. The chain uses TRBV5-4 and TRBJ1-6, with a weak D call TRBD1 (5 bases). Looked up from germline, CDR1 is SGHNT and CDR2 is YYREEE (reference sequence). With 3 bases removed from V and 0 bases from J, the gap between germline ends came to 13 bases. The CDR3 runs to 17 residues.

The gene calls are TRBV2 and TRBJ1-2; tentative D call: TRBD1 (5 bases). The ends were cut back, 6 bases at V and 7 bases at J, with 15 bases in the middle. This CDR3 is built from 13 residues. Germline V gene sequence: CDR1 SNHLY, CDR2 FYNNEI. CDR3 coding DNA: TGTGCCAGCAGGCGCGCAGGGTTAATTGGCTACACCTTC. It yields the protein CASRRAGLIGYTF.

This clone has only one observation. The chain is built from TRBV10-1 and TRBJ2-7; no firm D call. Deletions cut 2 bases from V and 3 bases from J, with 11 bases between. Per the germline V gene, CDR1 is WNHNN and CDR2 is SYGVQD (reference sequence). CDR3 length: 14 residues. CDR3 in amino acids: CASSEGIRIYEQYF. CDR3 nucleotide sequence: TGCGCCAGCAGTGAGGGGATCAGAATCTACGAGCAGTACTTC.

The chain uses TRBV21-1 and TRBJ2-6. TRBV21-1 constitutes a pseudogene. This CDR3 has 19 amino acids. CDR3 sequence reads: CASSKCRRLISPGANVLTF. In DNA form, the CDR3 reads TGTGCCAGCAGCAAATGTCGACGCTTAATTAGTCCCGGGGCCAACGTCCTGACTTTC.

The J gene is TRBJ2-1, the V gene TRBV7-3, with D tentatively TRBD2 (6 bases). The CDR3 totals 18 residues. Germline lookup yields CDR1 SGHTA and CDR2 FQGTGA. V lost 2 bases to trimming and J lost 7 bases, with 24 bases between them. CDR3 DNA: TGTGCCAGCAGCTTATCACCTAGCGCCCAGCGGTTCGGGAATGAGCAGTTCTTC. As protein: CASSLSPSAQRFGNEQFF.

A single count supports this clone. The gene calls are TRBV2 and TRBJ1-3, with TRBD1 as a possible D gene (6 bases). The length of the CDR3 is 14 residues. Trimming removed 5 bases at V and 0 bases at J, with 8 bases between. Per germline, CDR1 SNHLY and CDR2 FYNNEI. CDR3 sequence reads: CASSTGFSGNTIYF. DNA for the CDR3: TGTGCCAGCAGTACAGGGTTCTCTGGAAACACCATATATTTT.

The CDR3 reads CASSLDRMESPSYEQYF. The CDR3 nucleotides are TGCGCCAGCAGTCTAGATAGAATGGAGTCCCCTTCCTACGAGCAGTACTTC. The chain combines TRBV23-1 with TRBJ2-7; D uncertain. TRBV23-1 is given ORF status, its function remaining uncertain. The CDR3 consists of 17 residues. V lost 4 bases to trimming and J lost 1 base, with 20 bases between them.

CDR3: CASSRTGQTPYEQYF. The CDR3 DNA sequence: TGTGCCAGCAGTCGAACGGGACAAACTCCCTACGAGCAGTACTTC. The chain uses TRBV6-5 and TRBJ2-7; maybe TRBD1 (6 bases). The CDR3 extends over 15 amino acids. Germline loops: CDR1 MNHEY, CDR2 SVGAGI. V was trimmed by 5 bases and J by 2 bases, leaving 16 bases between them.

The rearrangement joins TRBV29-1 to TRBJ2-2, with D possibly called TRBD1 or TRBD2 (5 bases each). The V gene lost 5 bases and the J gene lost 6 bases, with 16 bases spanning the gap. This CDR3 region has 14 residues. CDR1 and CDR2 (germline): SQVTM, ANQGSEA. CDR3 DNA: TGCAGCGTTTCTGCCGGGACGGGCTCCGGGGAGCTGTTTTTT. It yields the protein CSVSAGTGSGELFF.

The chain uses TRBV6-5 and TRBJ1-5, with TRBD1 as a possible D gene (6 bases). Trimming removed 6 bases at V and 7 bases at J, with 16 bases between. There are 14 residues in the CDR3. Germline CDR1 MNHEY, CDR2 SVGAGI. The CDR3 reads CASSPLTGSQPQHF. CDR3 nucleotide sequence: TGTGCCAGCAGCCCCCTCACAGGGAGCCAGCCCCAGCATTTT.

J is TRBJ1-1 and V is TRBV3-1 (or the pseudogene TRBV3-2); 9 bases agree with TRBD1. CDR3 length equals 14 residues. The germline gives CDR1 LGHDT, CDR2 YNNKEL (reference sequence). J was trimmed by 10 bases and V by 3 bases; bases with no gene match: 9. The CDR3 DNA is TGTGCCAGCAGCCATCCGGGACAGGGAGTGGGAGCTTTCTTT. Protein product: CASSHPGQGVGAFF.

The V and J genes are TRBV29-1 and TRBJ2-7; D assignment may be TRBD1 or TRBD2 (5 bases each). V was cut by 2 bases and J by 6 bases, with 17 bases left in between. This CDR3 has 14 residues. Germline CDR1 reads SQVTM; CDR2 reads ANQGSEA. The CDR3 DNA reads as TGCAGCGTTGAATACGGGGCAACACTGGGCGAGCAGTACTTC. Translation gives CSVEYGATLGEQYF.

J is TRBJ2-1 and V is TRBV9; a weak D match, TRBD1 (6 bases). This CDR3 spans 18 amino acids. Trimming pared 1 base from V and 0 bases from J, leaving 17 bases between. Germline CDR1 SGDLS, CDR2 YYNGEE. CDR3 DNA: TGTGCCAGCAGCGTACCCCGTCGGACAGACAACTCCTACAATGAGCAGTTCTTC. It encodes CASSVPRRTDNSYNEQFF.

This clone appeared once. The J gene is TRBJ2-5, the V gene TRBV27, with 7 positions matching TRBD2. Per germline, CDR1 MNHEY and CDR2 SMNVEV (reference sequence). This CDR3 spans 18 amino acids. Trimming removed 6 bases from V and 2 bases from J; junction bases left unmatched: 18. CDR3 amino acids: CASSSSPYILAAQETQYF. The CDR3 DNA is TGTGCCAGCAGCTCATCCCCCTACATTCTAGCGGCTCAAGAGACCCAGTACTTC.

The chain employs TRBV2 and TRBJ1-1, with D possibly TRBD1 on 6 matching bases. The CDR3 spans 16 residues. The V end lost 5 bases, the J end lost 1 base, and 17 bases lay between the germline ends. The germline CDR1 and CDR2 sequences are SNHLY and FYNNEI. The DNA of the CDR3 is TGTGCCAGCAGTCCCCCCTCTCGGGGGCAGAACACTGAAGCTTTCTTT. Encoded protein: CASSPPSRGQNTEAFF. Based on the CDR3 plus reference TRBV2 and TRBJ1-1, the full variable domain is EPEVTQTPSHQVTQMGQEVILRCVPISNHLYFYWYRQILGQKVEFLVSFYNNEISEKSEIFDDQFSVERPDGSNFTLKIRSTKLEDSAMYFCASSPPSRGQNTEAFFGQGTRLTVV.

This sequence joins TRBV7-9 and TRBJ2-7; D is unresolved. This CDR3 is built from 15 residues. V gave up 4 bases and J gave up 4 bases, with 17 bases separating them. Germline V gives CDR1 SEHNR, CDR2 FQNEAQ (reference sequence). The CDR3 sequence is CASSSQTSSGYEQYF. CDR3 DNA sequence: TGTGCCAGCAGCTCCCAAACATCCTCCGGGTACGAGCAGTACTTC.

This chain connects TRBV25-1 to TRBJ2-7, with a tentative D call TRBD2 (6 bases). CDR3 size: 13 residues. Per the germline V gene, CDR1 is MGHDK and CDR2 is SYGVNS. The germline V and J ends were trimmed by 3 bases and 2 bases, with 8 bases remaining between them. CDR3 region: CASSDGTPYEQYF. The CDR3, as DNA: TGTGCCAGCAGTGATGGGACTCCCTACGAGCAGTACTTC.

The J gene is TRBJ1-1, the V gene TRBV7-2, with D unresolved. V lost 5 bases and J lost 2, with 15 bases in between. Per the germline V gene, CDR1 is SGHTA and CDR2 is FQGNSA. This CDR3 has 15 amino acids. In DNA, the CDR3 is TGTGCCAGCAGCCCCCGGGGAGGAGGAAACACTGAAGCTTTCTTT. Encoded protein: CASSPRGGGNTEAFF.

The J gene is TRBJ1-5, the V gene TRBV4-1, with 9 nucleotides matching TRBD1. The V gene's germline CDR1 is MGHRA and CDR2 YSYEKL. This CDR3 region has 17 residues. V trimming: 3 bases; J trimming: 3 bases; junction bases outside the gene matches: 9. This CDR3 is CASSQVTGGGFNQPQHF. In DNA form, the CDR3 reads TGCGCCAGCAGCCAGGTGACAGGGGGTGGGTTCAATCAGCCCCAGCATTTT.

This chain joins TRBV2 and TRBJ2-2; TRBD1 aligns across 9 bases. The CDR3 loop spans 15 amino acids. CDR1 SNHLY and CDR2 FYNNEI come from the germline V gene. V was clipped by 2 bases and J by 5 bases; unmatched bases: 3. The CDR3, as DNA: TGTGCCAGCAGTGAAATTGGGACAGGGACCGGGGAGCTGTTTTTT. It yields the protein CASSEIGTGTGELFF.

The genes are TRBV30 and TRBJ1-5; D is perhaps TRBD1 (5 bases). The V gene lost 2 bases and the J gene lost 7 bases, with 12 bases spanning the gap. The germline CDR1 and CDR2 sequences are GTSNPN and SVGIG (reference sequence). The CDR3 loop spans 13 amino acids. The CDR3: CAWSPRPGQPQHF. CDR3 DNA sequence: TGTGCCTGGAGTCCCCGACCAGGGCAGCCCCAGCATTTT.

Only one count was recorded for this clone. The J gene is TRBJ1-1, the V gene TRBV6-5; D remains unclear. Germline V lookup: CDR1 MNHEY, CDR2 SVGAGI. Trimming took off 2 bases at V and 0 bases at J, with 10 bases between the two ends. The CDR3 loop spans 15 amino acids. CDR3 sequence: CASSYEASLNTEAFF. The CDR3 coding sequence is TGTGCCAGCAGTTACGAGGCCAGTTTGAACACTGAAGCTTTCTTT.

The chain links TRBV4-3 to TRBJ1-1; D call uncertain. This CDR3 contains 16 residues. Germline CDR1 LGHNA, CDR2 YSLEER. Trimming cost V 0 bases and J 0 bases, with 11 bases left between them. The CDR3 DNA sequence: TGCGCCAGCAGCCAAGATCTTGGGCTCATGAACACTGAAGCTTTCTTT. Amino acid sequence: CASSQDLGLMNTEAFF.

The chain recombines TRBV2 with TRBJ1-2; D remains ambiguous. V was cut by 6 bases and J by 2 bases, with 10 bases left in between. The CDR3 sequence is 13 residues long. Germline V CDR1 and CDR2: SNHLY, FYNNEI. DNA for the CDR3: TGTGCCAGCAGCGCAACAGAGAACTATGGCTACACCTTC. Amino acid sequence: CASSATENYGYTF.

The rearrangement uses TRBV7-3 and TRBJ2-1, with TRBD1 identical over 10 bases. The CDR3 contains 16 residues. V lost 5 bases and J lost 6; bases outside the gene matches: 10. CDR1 and CDR2 from the germline V gene are SGHTA and FQGTGA. The CDR3 loop reads CASSKQTGTGANEQFF. The DNA for the CDR3 is TGTGCCAGCAGCAAACAAACCGGGACAGGGGCCAATGAGCAGTTCTTC.

The CDR3 is CASSVWDLNTGELFF. In nucleotides, the CDR3 is TGTGCCAGCAGCGTATGGGACCTGAACACCGGGGAGCTGTTTTTT. The rearrangement links TRBV9 to TRBJ2-2, with D perhaps matching TRBD1 or TRBD2 (5 bases each). Trimming cost V 1 base and J 1 base, with 8 bases left between them. CDR1 SGDLS and CDR2 YYNGEE come from the germline V gene. The CDR3 runs to 15 residues.